The 18 T cell receptor beta chains in this list originate from one sample, sequenced in a study of beta chain features in type 1 diabetes. The study reverse transcribed the entire isolated RNA, so it sequenced expressed TCRB transcripts. Clones were sequenced by immunoSEQ multiplex PCR, and TCRdb holds only the in-frame ones, with some missing. The profile shows about 620,000 clones, 15% of them singletons. Sample: naive CD4+ T cells from blood. Receptor source: a man aged 18 to 29 in good health.

Only a few counts were recorded for this clone. V and J are TRBV4-2 and TRBJ2-7, with D perhaps TRBD2 (5 bases). Germline CDR1 is LGHNA and CDR2 is YNFKEQ. V lost 4 bases and J 0 bases, leaving 10 bases between the germline ends. The CDR3 totals 14 residues. The CDR3 is CASSPRVSSYEQYF. Written as DNA, the CDR3 is TGTGCCAGCAGCCCGAGGGTAAGCTCCTACGAGCAGTACTTC.

The chain combines TRBV19 with TRBJ2-1; D not certain. Germline V gene sequence: CDR1 LNHDA, CDR2 SQIVND (reference sequence). Trimming pared 5 bases from V and 9 bases from J, leaving 11 bases between. The CDR3 contains 12 residues. As DNA, the CDR3 is TGTGCCAGTAGTGCCTTTCTCAGTGAGCAGTTCTTC. Protein sequence: CASSAFLSEQFF.

V and J are TRBV6-6 and TRBJ1-2, with 7 bases matching TRBD1. Trimming took 6 bases from V and 4 from J; bases not matched to a gene: 8. Per the germline V gene, CDR1 is MNHNY and CDR2 is SVGAGI (reference sequence). CDR3 size: 14 residues. The CDR3 loop is CASRRDRDGYGYTF. The CDR3 DNA follows: TGTGCCAGCAGAAGAGACAGGGATGGCTATGGCTACACCTTC.

The CDR3 nucleotides read TGTGCCATCAGTGAGTGGCAGGACACCGGGGAGCTGTTTTTT. Translated, it gives CAISEWQDTGELFF. The chain combines TRBV10-3 with TRBJ2-2; unclear D gene. With 1 base removed from V and 3 bases from J, the gap between germline ends came to 6 bases. This CDR3 has 14 amino acids. CDR1 is ENHRY and CDR2 is SYGVKD in the germline V gene.

The rearrangement uses TRBV6-1 and TRBJ1-1; no reliable D call. CDR1 is MNHNS, CDR2 SASEGT, per germline. V gave up 7 bases and J gave up 1 base, with 10 bases separating them. CDR3 length: 13 amino acids. CDR3 region: CASTIGRNTEAFF. In DNA form, the CDR3 reads TGTGCCAGCACCATTGGTAGGAACACTGAAGCTTTCTTT.

There are a few counts of this clone. The rearrangement links TRBV20-1 to TRBJ1-2; D is unclear. The CDR3 spans 10 residues. Germline loops: CDR1 DFQATT, CDR2 SNEGSKA (reference sequence). V was cut by 4 bases and J by 3 bases, with 3 bases left in between. CDR3 nucleotides: TGCAGTGCTAAGGACTATGGCTACACCTTC. Protein: CSAKDYGYTF.

J is TRBJ2-7 and V is TRBV5-4; 9 nucleotides line up with TRBD2. J was trimmed by 3 bases and V by 4 bases; bases with no gene match: 11. CDR3 length: 16 residues. From germline, CDR1 is SGHNT and CDR2 YYREEE (reference sequence). CDR3 bases: TGTGCCAGCAGCCCCGGGGGGCTAGCGGGAAGCTACGAGCAGTACTTC. Translation: CASSPGGLAGSYEQYF.

The genes are TRBV7-3 and TRBJ1-2; D is unclear. Germline CDR1 and CDR2: SGHTA and FQGTGA. There are 15 residues in the CDR3. V dropped 6 bases and J dropped 0 bases, with 14 bases sitting between them. CDR3 loop: CASSPGPDSNYGYTF. Here the CDR3 DNA reads TGTGCCAGCAGTCCTGGCCCAGACTCTAACTATGGCTACACCTTC.

The chain recombines TRBV4-3 with TRBJ1-1; perhaps TRBD1 as D (6 bases). CDR1 LGHNA and CDR2 YSLEER come from the germline V gene. There are 13 residues in the CDR3. Trimming took off 4 bases at V and 6 bases at J, with 12 bases between the two ends. The CDR3 here is CASSLDRIAEAFF. The DNA of the CDR3 is TGCGCCAGCAGCCTAGACAGGATTGCTGAAGCTTTCTTT.

The rearrangement joins TRBV6-6 to TRBJ1-2, with 9 bases that match TRBD1. Germline CDR1 MNHNY, CDR2 SVGAGI (reference sequence). The ends lost 6 bases at V and 4 bases at J; junction bases unmatched: 6. The CDR3 runs to 14 residues. Written as DNA, the CDR3 is TGTGCCAGCAGGGAAACAGGGGGCGGCTATGGCTACACCTTC. Its protein is CASRETGGGYGYTF.

This clone was detected only a few times. This sequence joins TRBV20-1 and TRBJ1-2, with TRBD1 as a possible D gene (5 bases). The germline V gene encodes CDR1 DFQATT and CDR2 SNEGSKA (reference sequence). Between the trimmed V and J ends, which lost 3 bases and 13 bases, there was a span of 15 bases. The CDR3 has 11 amino acids. The CDR3 here is CSASPGLMLTF. The CDR3 DNA is TGCAGTGCTAGTCCGGGACTTATGCTCACCTTC.

This clone has just a few counts. The chain joins TRBV9 to TRBJ2-6; unclear D gene. Germline V CDR1 and CDR2: SGDLS, YYNGEE. V shed 4 bases and J shed 0 bases, with 17 bases lying between them. CDR3 size: 18 residues. The DNA of the CDR3 is TGTGCCAGCAGCTCCACCGCGTGGGATCGCTCTGGGGCCAACGTCCTGACTTTC. The encoded protein is CASSSTAWDRSGANVLTF.

The chain recombines TRBV5-6 with TRBJ2-3; 7 nucleotides line up with TRBD2. Germline CDR1 reads SGHDT; CDR2 reads YYEEEE. The CDR3 contains 15 residues. V shed 4 bases and J 2 bases; nucleotides not matched to a gene: 7. Written as DNA, the CDR3 is TGTGCCAGCAGCCAAAGGGACTACTACACAGATACGCAGTATTTT. It is translated as CASSQRDYYTDTQYF.

The chain combines TRBV7-9 with TRBJ1-1, with TRBD1 matching 7 bases. The junction had 15 bases not matched to a gene; V was cut back by 5 bases and J by 0 bases. The CDR3 is 18 residues long. Germline-derived CDR1 and CDR2 are SEHNR and FQNEAQ (reference sequence). CDR3 coding DNA: TGTGCCAGCAGCCAACTCAAACCTAAACAGGGGATGAACACTGAAGCTTTCTTT. Protein: CASSQLKPKQGMNTEAFF.

This chain joins TRBV18 and TRBJ1-1; D is undetermined. The CDR3 length is 16 residues. V was trimmed by 0 bases and J by 0 bases, leaving 11 bases between them. Germline CDR1 KGHSH, CDR2 LQKENI. CDR3 sequence reads: CASSPPSAKVNTEAFF. The CDR3 DNA is TGTGCCAGCTCACCACCCTCCGCCAAGGTGAACACTGAAGCTTTCTTT.

The chain has TRBV5-4 and TRBJ2-1; D is uncertain. Deletions cut 3 bases from V and 7 bases from J, with 11 bases between. Looked up from germline, CDR1 is SGHNT and CDR2 is YYREEE (reference sequence). This CDR3 spans 13 amino acids. The CDR3 sequence: CASSSPGFNEQFF. As DNA, the CDR3 is TGTGCCAGCAGCTCCCCAGGTTTTAATGAGCAGTTCTTC.

In this sample, this clone turned up a few times. The chain joins TRBV6-1 to TRBJ2-3; D not certain. There are 13 residues in the CDR3. Trimming left V 7 bases short and J 0 bases short, with 8 bases between. Germline CDR1 and CDR2: MNHNS and SASEGT. The CDR3 nucleotides are TGTGCCAGCAAGGAAGCGAGCACAGATACGCAGTATTTT. Residues: CASKEASTDTQYF.

This clone was observed a handful of times. V gene TRBV2 combines with J gene TRBJ1-1; no firm D call. The CDR3 loop spans 10 amino acids. V was clipped by 8 bases and J by 9 bases, with 10 bases between them. The germline V gene has CDR1 SNHLY and CDR2 FYNNEI. The CDR3 region is CASWSIKAFF. In DNA form, the CDR3 reads TGTGCCAGCTGGTCGATCAAAGCTTTCTTT.